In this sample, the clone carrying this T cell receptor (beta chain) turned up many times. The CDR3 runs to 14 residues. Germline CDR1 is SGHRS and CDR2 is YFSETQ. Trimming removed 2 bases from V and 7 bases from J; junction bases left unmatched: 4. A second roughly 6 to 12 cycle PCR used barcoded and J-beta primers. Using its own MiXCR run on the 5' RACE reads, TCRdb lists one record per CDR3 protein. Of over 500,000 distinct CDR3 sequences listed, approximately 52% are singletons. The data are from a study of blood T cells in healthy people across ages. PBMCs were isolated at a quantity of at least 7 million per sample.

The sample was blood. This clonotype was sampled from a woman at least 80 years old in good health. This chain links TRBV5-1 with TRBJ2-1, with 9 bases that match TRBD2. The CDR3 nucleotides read TGCGCCAGCAGCTTCGCGGGAGGGGGAAATGAGCAGTTCTTC. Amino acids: CASSFAGGGNEQFF.